The 21 T cell receptor beta chains listed next were all sequenced from one sample in a study of blood T cell repertoires in COVID-19 (dated by TCRdb to about 2020). Library preparation was by the immunoSEQ multiplex PCR assay. In TCRdb, the immuneACCESS table is reduced to in-frame sequences with V and J assigned. These tables do not hold every clone; where another copy was compared, an unresolved V gene accounts for under half, and the others remain unexplained. Within this sample are about 370,000 clones, with 89% of them counted one time only. The top ten clones comprise around 3% of the sample. Sequencing input: peripheral blood. The receptors shown here come from a woman under 40 with COVID-19, enrolled during active disease.

This clone was detected only once. The V and J genes are TRBV29-1 and TRBJ2-3; 7 bases fit TRBD1. CDR1 is SQVTM and CDR2 is ANQGSEA in the germline V gene. This CDR3 contains 14 residues. The junction had 10 bases not matched to a gene; V was cut back by 5 bases and J by 5 bases. The CDR3 loop is CSVKTRGREDTQYF. For the CDR3, the DNA is TGCAGCGTTAAGACAAGGGGGCGCGAAGATACGCAGTATTTT.

CDR3 nucleotides: TGTGCCAGCAGTGTCCCCCCATTCGGGACCCAGTACTTC. It is translated as CASSVPPFGTQYF. The chain uses TRBV27 and TRBJ2-5; D not resolved. CDR1 MNHEY and CDR2 SMNVEV come from the germline V gene (reference sequence). V was trimmed by 5 bases and J by 7 bases, leaving 14 bases between them. The CDR3 has 13 residues.

This chain connects TRBV15 to TRBJ1-4, with a tentative D call TRBD1 (6 bases). The germline CDR1 and CDR2 sequences are LNHNV and YYDKDF (reference sequence). The CDR3 covers 17 residues. Trimming took 1 base from V and 8 from J, leaving 20 bases between them. The CDR3 sequence: CATSRGIGQSHGEKLFF. CDR3 DNA: TGTGCCACCAGCAGAGGGATCGGACAGTCTCACGGGGAAAAACTGTTTTTT.

The genes are TRBV7-9 and TRBJ2-7, with 12 bases that match TRBD2. Germline V gene sequence: CDR1 SEHNR, CDR2 FQNEAQ (reference sequence). This CDR3 has 17 amino acids. The ends lost 5 bases at V and 2 bases at J; junction bases unmatched: 10. CDR3 protein: CASSPGLAGTITYEQYF. CDR3 nucleotide sequence: TGTGCCAGCAGCCCAGGACTAGCGGGGACAATCACCTACGAGCAGTACTTC.

This rearrangement joins TRBV4-2 to TRBJ2-7; 12 nucleotides align to TRBD2. The V segment lost 1 base and the J segment 2 bases; nucleotides outside the gene matches: 3. Germline V CDR1 and CDR2: LGHNA, YNFKEQ. The CDR3 is 16 amino acids. The CDR3 coding sequence is TGTGCCAGCAGCCAAGGGACTAGCGGGGCCACCTACGAGCAGTACTTC. Its translation is CASSQGTSGATYEQYF.

As for this clone: Other DNA sequences of this sample code for an identical CDR3. The rearrangement uses TRBV18 and TRBJ2-5, with D maybe TRBD2 (5 bases). The germline V gene encodes CDR1 KGHSH and CDR2 LQKENI. Trimming took off 6 bases at V and 2 bases at J, with 13 bases between the two ends. The CDR3 loop spans 14 amino acids. CDR3 region: CASSRTGWQETQYF. The CDR3 DNA reads as TGTGCCAGCTCCCGCACGGGGTGGCAAGAGACCCAGTACTTC.

This clone came up once. The chain couples TRBV11-2 to TRBJ2-3; 10 bases align to TRBD2. Trimming at V came to 1 base and at J to 6 bases, leaving 4 bases not matched to a gene. The CDR3 extends over 15 amino acids. Looked up from germline, CDR1 is SGHAT and CDR2 is FQNNGV. This CDR3 is CASSLAGAGGDTQYF. The CDR3 DNA sequence: TGTGCCAGCAGCTTAGCAGGAGCGGGGGGGGATACGCAGTATTTT.

The CDR3: CASSLRDDGGSNQPQHF. CDR3 bases: TGTGCCAGCAGCTTACGGGACGACGGGGGTAGCAATCAGCCCCAGCATTTT. The J gene is TRBJ1-5, the V gene TRBV7-9; the D gene is possibly TRBD1 (5 bases). The CDR3 length is 17 residues. In germline, CDR1 is SEHNR, CDR2 FQNEAQ (reference sequence). V was pared by 2 bases and J by 0 bases, with 14 bases between.

In the case of this clone: Distinct nucleotide sequences in the sample also encode this CDR3. The gene calls are TRBV11-3 and TRBJ2-5; weak D call: TRBD1 (8 bases). Germline-derived CDR1 and CDR2 are SGHNT and YENEEA. Between the trimmed V and J ends, which lost 3 bases and 2 bases, there was a span of 13 bases. This CDR3 comprises 15 residues. The CDR3: CASSLGGTGQETQYF. CDR3 in DNA: TGTGCCAGCAGCTTGGGAGGGACAGGTCAAGAGACCCAGTACTTC.

V is TRBV5-1 and J is TRBJ1-3, with a tentative D call TRBD1 (5 bases). CDR1 and CDR2 (germline): SGHRS, YFSETQ. CDR3 length: 15 amino acids. The V end lost 4 bases, the J end lost 7 bases, and 18 bases lay between the germline ends. The DNA for the CDR3 is TGCGCCAGCAGCCGGGACTCCCAAGGAGTCAACACCATATATTTT. It is translated as CASSRDSQGVNTIYF.

The rearrangement joins TRBV20-1 to TRBJ2-3; 7 nucleotides line up with TRBD2. Losses at the gene ends were 3 bases for V and 6 bases for J; bases not matched to a gene: 15. This CDR3 region has 16 residues. Germline CDR1 DFQATT, CDR2 SNEGSKA (reference sequence). CDR3 nucleotide sequence: TGCAGTGCTAGTCCCCTAGCGGAGCCTCGTCGGGATACGCAGTATTTT. Translating it yields CSASPLAEPRRDTQYF.

This clone was seen only a few times. The rearrangement links TRBV2 to TRBJ1-5; 9 bases fit TRBD1. The CDR3 has 15 residues. V was clipped by 6 bases and J by 2 bases; unmatched bases: 5. Looked up from germline, CDR1 is SNHLY and CDR2 is FYNNEI. CDR3: CASRSQGAGNQPQHF. The CDR3 DNA sequence: TGTGCCAGCAGGTCACAGGGGGCAGGCAATCAGCCCCAGCATTTT. Drawing the rest from reference TRBV2 and TRBJ1-5, the complete variable domain is EPEVTQTPSHQVTQMGQEVILRCVPISNHLYFYWYRQILGQKVEFLVSFYNNEISEKSEIFDDQFSVERPDGSNFTLKIRSTKLEDSAMYFCASRSQGAGNQPQHFGDGTRLSIL.

This clone was picked up one time. CDR3 amino acids: CASSYHSGGRTDTQYF. The CDR3 coding sequence is TGTGCCAGCAGTTACCATAGCGGGGGGAGGACAGATACGCAGTATTTT. This rearrangement joins TRBV6-2 or TRBV6-3 to TRBJ2-3; TRBD2 matches 10 bases. Germline V gene data show CDR1 as MNHEY and CDR2 as SVGEGT. V shed 2 bases and J 3 bases; nucleotides not matched to a gene: 5. There are 16 residues in the CDR3.

This chain connects TRBV11-2 to TRBJ1-4; no firm D call. The CDR3 runs 14 residues. Trimming stripped 5 bases from V and 2 bases from J, with 9 bases between. Germline CDR1 reads SGHAT; CDR2 reads FQNNGV. CDR3 amino acids: CASSLERTNEKLFF. The DNA of the CDR3 is TGTGCCAGCAGCCTGGAGCGGACTAATGAAAAACTGTTTTTT.

The chain uses TRBV2 and TRBJ1-3; the match to TRBD1 covers 10 bases. Germline V gives CDR1 SNHLY, CDR2 FYNNEI. This CDR3 contains 18 residues. The V segment lost 6 bases and the J segment 6 bases; nucleotides outside the gene matches: 17. CDR3 residues: CASSLSPIGTGVANTIYF. The CDR3 region has the DNA TGTGCCAGCAGCCTCTCACCGATCGGGACAGGGGTCGCAAACACCATATATTTT.

This clone came up a few times. The CDR3 DNA reads TGTGCCAGCAGCCAAGTAGGACAGAACAACAATGAGCAGTTCTTC. It yields the protein CASSQVGQNNNEQFF. The rearrangement links TRBV4-2 to TRBJ2-1; a possible D gene is TRBD1 (6 bases). The germline gives CDR1 LGHNA, CDR2 YNFKEQ. CDR3 size: 15 residues. V lost 1 base, J lost 5 bases, and 12 bases lay in between.

This chain uses TRBV6-5 with TRBJ1-6; 8 bases are shared with TRBD1. The V gene end was trimmed by 6 bases and the J gene end by 5 bases; junction bases not matched to a gene: 3. This CDR3 is built from 14 residues. The germline gives CDR1 MNHEY, CDR2 SVGAGI. CDR3: CASRDRVHNSPLHF. Written as DNA, the CDR3 is TGTGCCAGCAGGGACAGGGTACATAATTCACCCCTCCACTTT.

The rearrangement joins TRBV9 to TRBJ2-1, with 7 bases identical to TRBD2. This CDR3 has 15 residues. The V segment lost 0 bases and the J segment 7 bases; nucleotides outside the gene matches: 7. Germline V gene lookup returns CDR1 SGDLS and CDR2 YYNGEE. CDR3 sequence reads: CASSVGGISGNEQFF. The CDR3 region has the DNA TGTGCCAGCAGCGTAGGAGGGATTAGCGGGAATGAGCAGTTCTTC.

The chain employs TRBV27 and TRBJ2-1; TRBD2 agrees at 8 bases. V was pared by 7 bases and J by 6 bases, with 14 bases of the junction left unmatched. The CDR3 contains 16 residues. Germline assignment: CDR1 MNHEY and CDR2 SMNVEV (reference sequence). The CDR3 sequence: CASTPLAGGRGNEQFF. The CDR3 DNA reads as TGTGCCAGCACTCCATTGGCGGGAGGAAGGGGCAATGAGCAGTTCTTC.

CDR3 bases: TGTGCCACCGGGACTACCAGCCCCGCCCTCGCATATACGCAGTATTTT. Its protein is CATGTTSPALAYTQYF. The genes are TRBV24-1 and TRBJ2-3; the match to TRBD2 covers 7 bases. Trimming took 9 bases from V and 7 from J; bases not matched to a gene: 18. This CDR3 is built from 16 residues. CDR1 KGHDR and CDR2 SFDVKD come from the germline V gene.

This chain links TRBV2 with TRBJ2-7, with D perhaps matching TRBD2 (6 bases). V dropped 4 bases and J dropped 6 bases, with 25 bases sitting between them. Germline V gene data show CDR1 as SNHLY and CDR2 as FYNNEI. The CDR3 is 17 residues long. CDR3 region: CASSASWEATSPPEQYF. CDR3 sequence (DNA): TGTGCCAGCAGTGCTTCGTGGGAGGCAACGAGTCCCCCCGAGCAGTACTTC. Full variable domain (remainder filled in from reference TRBV2 and TRBJ2-7): EPEVTQTPSHQVTQMGQEVILRCVPISNHLYFYWYRQILGQKVEFLVSFYNNEISEKSEIFDDQFSVERPDGSNFTLKIRSTKLEDSAMYFCASSASWEATSPPEQYFGPGTRLTVT.